This is a list of T cell receptor beta chains from one sample in a study of shared clonotypes between healthy human individuals. Sequencing was performed with immunoSEQ multiplex PCR; in TCRdb, only in-frame clones are kept and a portion is missing. The sample contains roughly 2.2 million clones, roughly 90% of which appear only once. Sequencing input: naive CD4+ T cells from PBMCs. These receptors came from a man aged 18 to 29 in good health. Some clones in this sample may be carry-over from other donors' samples. CDR3s include the opening cysteine and the closing phenylalanine or tryptophan. D genes are given only for firm matches. Rows may omit the clone size; those that give it use once, few, many or a size class.

v_gene	d_gene	abundance	j_gene	CDR3aa	CDR3nt
TRBV5-6	TRBD2	-	TRBJ2-7	CASSLISGRYEQYF	TGTGCCAGCAGCTTGATTAGCGGGAGATACGAGCAGTACTTC
TRBV5-1	TRBD2	-	TRBJ2-5	CASSSLAGGSETQYF	TGCGCCAGCAGCTCTCTAGCGGGAGGCTCGGAGACCCAGTACTTC
TRBV10-3	TRBD1	-	TRBJ2-5	CAIASQTTGVPETQYF	TGTGCCATCGCGAGCCAGACCACAGGGGTGCCAGAGACCCAGTACTTC
TRBV15	-	-	TRBJ2-3	CATRKSGRITISTDTQYF	TGTGCCACCAGGAAGTCGGGACGTATCACAATTAGCACAGATACGCAGTATTTT
TRBV28	-	-	TRBJ2-1	CASTRTVYNEQFF	TGTGCCAGCACCCGGACAGTATACAATGAGCAGTTCTTC
TRBV7-8	-	-	TRBJ1-4	CASSRDGPTTNEKLFF	TGTGCCAGCAGCCGGGACGGACCTACAACTAATGAAAAACTGTTTTTT
TRBV7-2	-	-	TRBJ2-7	CASSPEAGRLDEQYF	TGTGCCAGCAGTCCGGAGGCAGGGCGTTTGGACGAGCAGTACTTC
TRBV7-2	-	-	TRBJ2-2	CASSFSEPPAGELFF	TGTGCCAGCAGCTTTAGTGAGCCCCCCGCTGGGGAGCTGTTTTTT
TRBV21-1	-	-	TRBJ2-7	CASSYKSGTVLHYEQYF	TGTGCCAGCAGCTATAAATCCGGGACAGTGCTTCACTACGAGCAGTACTTC
TRBV18	-	-	TRBJ2-7	CASSPRTRRGYEQYF	TGTGCCAGCTCACCTCGGACAAGGCGAGGGTACGAGCAGTACTTC
TRBV28	-	-	TRBJ1-2	CASSLFLQGGGYTF	TGTGCCAGCAGTTTATTCTTACAGGGAGGGGGCTACACCTTC
TRBV5-1	-	-	TRBJ2-3	CASSFGGRADTQYF	TGCGCCAGCAGCTTTGGTGGGAGAGCAGATACGCAGTATTTT
TRBV6-1	TRBD1	-	TRBJ2-5	CASSESRGRETQYF	TGTGCCAGCAGTGAAAGTAGGGGGCGGGAGACCCAGTACTTC
TRBV15	-	once	TRBJ2-2	CATSRSPVWSGGGELFF	TGTGCCACCAGCAGATCCCCCGTCTGGTCGGGCGGCGGGGAGCTGTTTTTT
TRBV18	TRBD2	-	TRBJ2-5	CASSPGSGSQETQYF	TGTGCCAGCTCACCTGGCAGCGGGAGCCAAGAGACCCAGTACTTC
TRBV28	TRBD2	-	TRBJ2-1	CASNPPGGTNNNEQFF	TGTGCCAGCAACCCACCCGGCGGGACTAACAACAATGAGCAGTTCTTC
TRBV28	-	-	TRBJ2-1	CASSPLRSSHEQFF	TGTGCCAGCAGTCCTTTACGTTCTAGTCATGAGCAGTTCTTC
TRBV5-6	-	-	TRBJ2-1	CASSEGPGAGSYNEQFF	TGTGCCAGCAGTGAGGGGCCCGGGGCCGGATCCTACAATGAGCAGTTCTTC
TRBV5-1	-	-	TRBJ1-2	CASSFMPGGANGYTF	TGCGCCAGCAGCTTTATGCCGGGGGGCGCGAATGGCTACACCTTC
TRBV28	-	-	TRBJ1-2	CASGGRSYGYTF	TGTGCCTCCGGGGGCAGGAGCTATGGCTACACCTTC
TRBV5-4	TRBD1	-	TRBJ2-1	CASTGTGSYNEQFF	TGTGCCAGCACCGGGACAGGGTCTTACAATGAGCAGTTCTTC
TRBV5-4	-	-	TRBJ2-7	CASSLNSPSRVQYF	TGTGCCAGCAGCTTGAACTCTCCATCTCGCGTTCAGTACTTC
TRBV29-1	-	-	TRBJ1-1	CSVEDPVTEAFF	TGCAGCGTTGAAGATCCGGTGACTGAAGCTTTCTTT
TRBV2	-	-	TRBJ2-7	CASKTASRSSYEQYF	TGTGCCAGCAAGACGGCCAGCCGGAGCTCCTACGAGCAGTACTTC
TRBV5-4	TRBD2	-	TRBJ2-4	CASSLGLAGDAKNIQYF	TGTGCCAGCAGCTTGGGGCTAGCGGGAGACGCCAAAAACATTCAGTACTTC
TRBV11-2	TRBD2	-	TRBJ2-7	CASSPSSGLGRYEQYF	TGTGCCAGCAGCCCCTCCTCGGGACTAGGTCGATACGAGCAGTACTTC
TRBV27	TRBD1	-	TRBJ1-2	CASSFVQGANGYTF	TGTGCCAGCAGCTTCGTCCAGGGGGCGAATGGCTACACCTTC
TRBV9	TRBD1	-	TRBJ2-3	CASSVAPGQGPTDTQYF	TGTGCCAGCAGCGTAGCTCCCGGACAGGGGCCTACAGATACGCAGTATTTT
TRBV6-5	TRBD2	-	TRBJ2-7	CASSRLAGAYEQYF	TGTGCCAGCAGTAGACTAGCGGGAGCGTACGAGCAGTACTTC
TRBV5-5	-	-	TRBJ2-7	CASSETTGVSYEQYF	TGTGCCAGCAGCGAGACGACAGGCGTCTCCTACGAGCAGTACTTC
TRBV19	TRBD1	-	TRBJ2-5	CASRVKTGTETQYF	TGTGCCAGTAGGGTCAAGACAGGGACCGAGACCCAGTACTTC
TRBV6-5	-	-	TRBJ2-7	CASSYSIYGTEQYF	TGTGCCAGCAGTTACTCGATTTACGGTACCGAGCAGTACTTC
TRBV19	-	-	TRBJ1-1	CASSGRRSWAFF	TGTGCCAGTAGTGGCCGACGGAGTTGGGCTTTCTTT
TRBV27	-	-	TRBJ2-1	CASSLRFYNEQFF	TGTGCCAGCAGTTTAAGATTTTACAATGAGCAGTTCTTC
TRBV10-3	-	few	TRBJ2-7	CAISESRGSYEQYF	TGTGCCATCAGTGAGTCGAGGGGGTCTTACGAGCAGTACTTC
TRBV6-1	-	-	TRBJ2-2	CASSRQGGGTGELFF	TGTGCCAGCAGTAGGCAGGGGGGAGGGACCGGGGAGCTGTTTTTT
TRBV5-1	-	-	TRBJ2-6	CASSSTVNSGANVLTF	TGCGCCAGCAGCTCGACAGTCAATTCTGGGGCCAACGTCCTGACTTTC